Shown below are 28 T cell receptor beta chains from a single sample sequenced in a study of T cell responses to AZD1222 COVID-19 vaccine. The protocol was immunoSEQ multiplex PCR, while the TCRdb copy is restricted to in-frame clones and leaves out a portion. The table lists 120,000 or so clones, 75% to 90% of them singletons, with over 8% in the top ten. Sequences were derived from peripheral blood, sampled on day 0 of AZD1222 vaccination. The receptors here all came from an adult in good health.

The chain employs TRBV24-1 and TRBJ2-1; D is perhaps TRBD2 (7 bases). V was pared by 6 bases and J by 0 bases, with 14 bases between. Germline CDR1 is KGHDR and CDR2 is SFDVKD. CDR3 length equals 16 residues. CDR3 DNA sequence: TGTGCCACCAGTCAAGCGGGGACACTCTCCTACAATGAGCAGTTCTTC. Translation gives CATSQAGTLSYNEQFF.

The chain has TRBV5-8 and TRBJ1-1; D is uncertain. Trimming left V 7 bases short and J 0 bases short, with 13 bases between. Germline CDR1 reads SGHTS; CDR2 reads YDEGEE. CDR3 size: 14 residues. The CDR3, as DNA: TGTGCCAGCGATCCGGGATTCATGAACACTGAAGCTTTCTTT. It yields the protein CASDPGFMNTEAFF.

V gene TRBV4-3 combines with J gene TRBJ2-5; D ambiguous. From germline, CDR1 is LGHNA and CDR2 YSLEER. CDR3 length: 13 residues. Trimming removed 2 bases at V and 1 base at J, with 5 bases between. CDR3 in amino acids: CASSQRTQETQYF. CDR3 nucleotide sequence: TGCGCCAGCAGCCAAAGAACCCAAGAGACCCAGTACTTC.

Only one count was recorded for this clone. The V gene is TRBV6-2 or TRBV6-3, the J gene TRBJ2-6, with D unclear. The germline gives CDR1 MNHEY, CDR2 SVGEGT. V was cut by 3 bases and J by 4 bases, with 13 bases left in between. There are 16 residues in the CDR3. The CDR3 coding sequence is TGTGCCAGCAGTTATTTTAGGGCGACAGGGGCCAACGTCCTGACTTTC. Residues: CASSYFRATGANVLTF.

The rearrangement links TRBV3-1 (or the pseudogene TRBV3-2) to TRBJ1-1, with D hard to call. Germline V gene sequence: CDR1 LGHDT, CDR2 YNNKEL (reference sequence). The V end lost 5 bases, the J end lost 0 bases, and 13 bases lay between the germline ends. This CDR3 has 15 amino acids. CDR3 region: CASSEEGTMNTEAFF. CDR3 DNA: TGTGCCAGCAGCGAGGAGGGCACCATGAACACTGAAGCTTTCTTT.

CDR3 bases: TGCGCCAGCAGCCAGGCGGGGGGGGCGTTCACCTTC. Translation: CASSQAGGAFTF. V usage is TRBV4-1 and J usage is TRBJ1-2; D possibly corresponds to TRBD1 (6 bases). The CDR3 is 12 residues long. The germline V gene has CDR1 MGHRA and CDR2 YSYEKL. With 3 bases removed from V and 13 bases from J, the gap between germline ends came to 15 bases.

The gene calls are TRBV28 and TRBJ1-5, with D maybe TRBD1 (5 bases). The CDR3 is 15 amino acids. Germline V lookup: CDR1 MDHEN, CDR2 SYDVKM. The germline V and J ends were trimmed by 6 bases and 2 bases, with 14 bases remaining between them. The CDR3 sequence: CASSLGGVGNQPQHF. The CDR3 nucleotides read TGTGCCAGCAGCCTTGGGGGGGTTGGCAATCAGCCCCAGCATTTT.

The V and J genes are TRBV7-9 and TRBJ2-7; TRBD2 is a possible D gene (6 bases). Trimming removed 2 bases at V and 6 bases at J, with 11 bases between. The germline gives CDR1 SEHNR, CDR2 FQNEAQ (reference sequence). The CDR3 covers 13 residues. CDR3 coding DNA: TGTGCCAGCAGCTTATCCTCGGGGGTCGAGCAGTACTTC. Translated: CASSLSSGVEQYF.

This chain uses TRBV12-3 or TRBV12-4 with TRBJ2-1; D is uncertain. V was cut by 6 bases and J by 4 bases, with 10 bases left in between. The CDR3 is 13 amino acids. The CDR3 nucleotides read TGTGCCAGCAGGAAACAGACGTACAATGAGCAGTTCTTC. This translates into CASRKQTYNEQFF.

The J gene is TRBJ1-1, the V gene TRBV2, with TRBD1 matching over 7 bases. This CDR3 has 14 amino acids. In germline, CDR1 is SNHLY, CDR2 FYNNEI. Trimming cost V 10 bases and J 4 bases; bases outside gene matches: 12. The CDR3 spells CATQGTHRTTEAFF. The CDR3 bases are TGTGCCACACAGGGGACTCATCGTACCACTGAAGCTTTCTTT.

V usage is TRBV19 and J usage is TRBJ1-5; 10 nucleotides match TRBD1. There are 17 residues in the CDR3. V shed 10 bases and J 4 bases; nucleotides not matched to a gene: 16. Germline-derived CDR1 and CDR2 are LNHDA and SQIVND (reference sequence). CDR3: CATSRTGGVDGNQPQHF. CDR3 coding DNA: TGTGCCACCTCACGGACAGGGGGGGTTGATGGAAATCAGCCCCAGCATTTT.

The CDR3 region is CASSPEGGTYGYTF. The CDR3 nucleotides read TGCGCCAGCTCTCCCGAGGGGGGCACCTATGGCTACACCTTC. The rearrangement uses TRBV4-1 and TRBJ1-2; D perhaps matches TRBD1 (6 bases). With 8 bases removed from V and 4 bases from J, the gap between germline ends came to 17 bases. Germline V gives CDR1 MGHRA, CDR2 YSYEKL. The CDR3 contains 14 residues.

The chain carries TRBV30 and TRBJ1-4; weak D call: TRBD1 (5 bases). The CDR3 is 16 amino acids. Trimming left V 1 base short and J 3 bases short, with 15 bases between. CDR1 GTSNPN and CDR2 SVGIG come from the germline V gene (reference sequence). The CDR3 protein is CAWSGVEGWANEKLFF. The CDR3 coding sequence is TGTGCCTGGAGTGGAGTGGAGGGGTGGGCTAATGAAAAACTGTTTTTT.

The chain couples TRBV5-4 to TRBJ2-1, with a tentative D call TRBD2 (5 bases). The V end was cut by 3 bases, the J end by 8 bases, with 12 bases between. The CDR3 spans 13 residues. Germline V gives CDR1 SGHNT, CDR2 YYREEE (reference sequence). This chain's CDR3 is CASSWERAYEQFF. CDR3 bases: TGTGCCAGCAGCTGGGAGAGGGCGTATGAGCAGTTCTTC.

This rearrangement joins TRBV11-2 to TRBJ1-1, with TRBD1 matching 8 bases. J was trimmed by 0 bases and V by 7 bases; bases with no gene match: 7. The length of the CDR3 is 15 residues. Germline-derived CDR1 and CDR2 are SGHAT and FQNNGV. CDR3 sequence (DNA): TGTGCCAGCAAGAGGACAGGGAACATGAACACTGAAGCTTTCTTT. It translates to CASKRTGNMNTEAFF. The complete variable domain, with remaining parts taken from reference TRBV11-2 and TRBJ1-1, reads EAGVAQSPRYKIIEKRQSVAFWCNPISGHATLYWYQQILGQGPKLLIQFQNNGVVDDSQLPKDRFSAERLKGVDSTLKIQPAKLEDSAVYLCASKRTGNMNTEAFFGQGTRLTVV.

The V call is TRBV21-1, the J call TRBJ1-1. TRBV21-1 is flagged as a pseudogene. The CDR3 runs to 18 residues. CDR3 nucleotide sequence: TGTGCCAGCAGCAAAGGAGGGGCCGTACCGCTACTGAACACTGAAGCTTTCTTT. Translation: CASSKGGAVPLLNTEAFF.

The genes are TRBV5-1 and TRBJ2-2; possible D gene TRBD1, 5 bases. CDR3 size: 15 residues. V dropped 4 bases and J dropped 2 bases, with 12 bases sitting between them. Per the germline V gene, CDR1 is SGHRS and CDR2 is YFSETQ. As DNA, the CDR3 is TGCGCCAGCAGCGGCATGGGGCTAAACACCGGGGAGCTGTTTTTT. Translating it yields CASSGMGLNTGELFF. Drawing the rest from reference TRBV5-1 and TRBJ2-2, the complete variable domain is KAGVTQTPRYLIKTRGQQVTLSCSPISGHRSVSWYQQTPGQGLQFLFEYFSETQRNKGNFPGRFSGRQFSNSRSEMNVSTLELGDSALYLCASSGMGLNTGELFFGEGSRLTVL.

This clone was recorded once. V usage is TRBV4-3 and J usage is TRBJ1-1; TRBD1 is a possible D gene (5 bases). The CDR3 consists of 13 residues. Trimming took 0 bases from V and 7 from J, leaving 9 bases between them. From germline, CDR1 is LGHNA and CDR2 YSLEER. The CDR3 DNA is TGCGCCAGCAGCCAAGATAAGAGGGGTGAAGCTTTCTTT. This translates into CASSQDKRGEAFF.

The chain carries TRBV19 and TRBJ1-1; the match to TRBD1 covers 8 bases. The CDR3 consists of 14 residues. V lost 4 bases to trimming and J lost 3 bases; unmatched junction nucleotides: 4. Germline V gene sequence: CDR1 LNHDA, CDR2 SQIVND (reference sequence). CDR3 nucleotides: TGTGCCAGTAGTACCAGGGGGCGGGACACTGAAGCTTTCTTT. Translation: CASSTRGRDTEAFF.

V usage is TRBV6-2 or TRBV6-3 and J usage is TRBJ1-4; tentatively, D is TRBD1 (5 bases). The germline CDR1 and CDR2 sequences are MNHEY and SVGEGT. With 2 bases removed from V and 13 bases from J, the gap between germline ends came to 11 bases. The CDR3 runs to 12 residues. The CDR3 DNA follows: TGTGCCAGCAGTTACGGGGGGTTTGGACTGTTTTTT. Protein: CASSYGGFGLFF.

The chain has TRBV6-5 and TRBJ1-1; no clear D gene. Germline V CDR1 and CDR2: MNHEY, SVGAGI. V was pared by 7 bases and J by 5 bases, with 17 bases between. The CDR3 contains 14 residues. CDR3 nucleotide sequence: TGTGCCAGCACCCCCGGGTGGCTGCAAACTGAAGCTTTCTTT. Protein sequence: CASTPGWLQTEAFF.

This clone was counted only a few times. V and J are TRBV4-2 and TRBJ2-4; D not resolved. V lost 0 bases to trimming and J lost 9 bases, with 15 bases between them. The germline CDR1 and CDR2 sequences are LGHNA and YNFKEQ. The CDR3 consists of 15 residues. The CDR3 loop reads CASSQDTDKGGIQYF. CDR3 sequence (DNA): TGTGCCAGCAGCCAAGATACGGATAAAGGTGGCATTCAGTACTTC.

The sample holds a few counts of this clone. The chain has TRBV29-1 and TRBJ1-1; 7 bases align to TRBD1. The trim removed 0 bases at V and 11 bases at J, leaving 9 bases unmatched. Looked up from germline, CDR1 is SQVTM and CDR2 is ANQGSEA. This CDR3 comprises 13 residues. CDR3 bases: TGCAGCGTTGAAGATTCAGGGGGAGGTTCGGCTTTCTTT. Its translation is CSVEDSGGGSAFF.

The CDR3, as DNA: TGTGCCAGCAGCCAGACGGCCGGAGCCAATCAGCCCCAGCATTTT. The encoded protein is CASSQTAGANQPQHF. The chain joins TRBV3-1 (or the pseudogene TRBV3-2) to TRBJ1-5; D not certain. The CDR3 loop spans 15 amino acids. In germline, CDR1 is LGHDT, CDR2 YNNKEL (reference sequence). V was cut by 3 bases and J by 3 bases, with 12 bases left in between.

The chain links TRBV19 to TRBJ2-1, with TRBD1 as a possible D gene (6 bases). The CDR3 spans 15 residues. Germline-derived CDR1 and CDR2 are LNHDA and SQIVND (reference sequence). V was clipped by 6 bases and J by 6 bases, with 18 bases between them. The CDR3 nucleotides are TGTGCCAGTAGGAACAGGGATTTGATTGTCAATGAGCAGTTCTTC. The encoded protein is CASRNRDLIVNEQFF.

CDR3 DNA sequence: TGCGCCAGCAGCCCACGGACTAGCGGGCTCAATGGGGCCAACGTCCTGACTTTC. Residues: CASSPRTSGLNGANVLTF. The chain is built from TRBV4-3 and TRBJ2-6, with TRBD2 identical over 11 bases. CDR3 length: 18 amino acids. The ends lost 4 bases at V and 3 bases at J; junction bases unmatched: 8. Germline V gives CDR1 LGHNA, CDR2 YSLEER.

The rearrangement uses TRBV19 and TRBJ2-2; 7 bases are a match to TRBD1. Trimming took 6 bases from V and 7 from J; bases not matched to a gene: 14. Looked up from germline, CDR1 is LNHDA and CDR2 is SQIVND (reference sequence). The CDR3 is made up of 16 amino acids. Written as DNA, the CDR3 is TGTGCCAGTAGATTTCGTTCTACAGGGGACAGCGGGGAGCTGTTTTTT. Translated: CASRFRSTGDSGELFF.

J is TRBJ1-4 and V is TRBV6-4, with unresolved D. V was trimmed by 4 bases and J by 4 bases, leaving 7 bases between them. CDR1 is MRHNA, CDR2 SNTAGT, per germline. There are 13 residues in the CDR3. CDR3: CASSVRFNEKLFF. CDR3 coding DNA: TGTGCCAGCAGTGTACGGTTTAATGAAAAACTGTTTTTT.